These 10 T cell receptor beta chains came from one sample sequenced in a study of blood T cell repertoires in COVID-19. The repertoire was sequenced with immunoSEQ multiplex PCR; TCRdb's copy has only in-frame clones and lacks some. The profile covers 120,000 or so clones, with 70% to 85% appearing a single time and 16% taken by the ten largest. The sequencing input was peripheral blood. These receptors came from a woman aged 45 to 65 with acute or convalescent COVID-19.

The chain is built from TRBV9 and TRBJ2-7; possible D gene TRBD1, 6 bases. The germline CDR1 and CDR2 sequences are SGDLS and YYNGEE. CDR3 length: 14 residues. The germline V and J ends were trimmed by 2 bases and 7 bases, with 16 bases remaining between them. In DNA, the CDR3 is TGTGCCAGCAGCGTTGGGACAAACCCCCTTGAGCAGTACTTC. Translation gives CASSVGTNPLEQYF. Variable domain in full (rest from reference TRBV9 and TRBJ2-7): DSGVTQTPKHLITATGQRVTLRCSPRSGDLSVYWYQQSLDQGLQFLIQYYNGEERAKGNILERFSAQQFPDLHSELNLSSLELGDSALYFCASSVGTNPLEQYFGPGTRLTVT.

The rearrangement joins TRBV6-2 or TRBV6-3 to TRBJ2-1; TRBD2 aligns across 12 bases. The CDR3 runs 15 residues. The germline gives CDR1 MNHEY, CDR2 SVGEGT. J was trimmed by 7 bases and V by 1 base; bases with no gene match: 2. The DNA of the CDR3 is TGTGCCAGCAGTTACTTGGGACTAGCGGGTAATGAGCAGTTCTTC. It encodes CASSYLGLAGNEQFF.

Remarks on this clone: The limits of the CDR3 on the DNA are not certain, so only TCRdb's listed CDR3 is given. The J gene is TRBJ1-4, the V gene TRBV30; TRBD1, the table's D call, was not compared with the DNA. The CDR3 sequence runs 13 residues, both termini included. Looked up from germline, CDR1 is GTSNPN and CDR2 is SVGIG (reference sequence). The CDR3 region is CAWSRGFGTGAFF.

This chain joins TRBV11-3 and TRBJ1-6; TRBD1 agrees at 7 bases. This CDR3 has 16 amino acids. The V gene end was trimmed by 4 bases and the J gene end by 8 bases; junction bases not matched to a gene: 11. In germline, CDR1 is SGHNT, CDR2 YENEEA. This CDR3 reads CASSWVRGPVYSPLHF. For the CDR3, the DNA is TGTGCCAGCAGCTGGGTGAGGGGGCCAGTATATTCACCCCTCCACTTT.

The genes are TRBV11-2 and TRBJ1-3; possible D gene TRBD1, 5 bases. Trimming cost V 2 bases and J 0 bases, with 11 bases left between them. Germline lookup yields CDR1 SGHAT and CDR2 FQNNGV. The CDR3 covers 16 residues. CDR3 sequence reads: CASSLSQGLSGNTIYF. The CDR3 region has the DNA TGTGCCAGCAGCTTATCCCAGGGCCTCTCTGGAAACACCATATATTTT.

In this sample, this clone turned up a few times. The CDR3 DNA reads as TGTGCCAGCAGCCTCCTCGTCGGGAACACTGAAGCTTTCTTT. As protein: CASSLLVGNTEAFF. The chain couples TRBV3-1 (or the pseudogene TRBV3-2) to TRBJ1-1; D ambiguous. CDR1 LGHDT and CDR2 YNNKEL come from the germline V gene (reference sequence). The CDR3 is 14 residues long. V dropped 4 bases and J dropped 1 base, with 10 bases sitting between them.

This clone was counted a few times. V gene TRBV27 combines with J gene TRBJ1-4; 8 bases align to TRBD1. The V gene end was trimmed by 0 bases and the J gene end by 5 bases; junction bases not matched to a gene: 5. This CDR3 comprises 16 residues. Looked up from germline, CDR1 is MNHEY and CDR2 is SMNVEV (reference sequence). In DNA, the CDR3 is TGTGCCAGCAGTTTATCGTCGGACAGGGAAAATGAAAAACTGTTTTTT. This sequence encodes CASSLSSDRENEKLFF.

The genes are TRBV19 and TRBJ1-1, with a tentative D call TRBD1 (5 bases). Germline values: CDR1 LNHDA, CDR2 SQIVND (reference sequence). The CDR3 runs to 15 residues. V was clipped by 5 bases and J by 10 bases, with 23 bases between them. DNA of the CDR3: TGTGCCAGTAGTCCGCGGGTTGAAGGGGTCGGGAGAGCTTTCTTT. The encoded protein is CASSPRVEGVGRAFF.

The chain carries TRBV30 and TRBJ1-2; no clear D gene. This CDR3 region has 14 residues. The germline gives CDR1 GTSNPN, CDR2 SVGIG (reference sequence). V was clipped by 2 bases and J by 2 bases, with 12 bases between them. The CDR3 here is CAWSRIARNYGYTF. CDR3 in DNA: TGTGCCTGGAGTCGAATAGCGCGGAACTATGGCTACACCTTC.

The chain uses TRBV27 and TRBJ2-1; 7 nucleotides agree with TRBD1. The CDR3 length is 13 residues. Per germline, CDR1 MNHEY and CDR2 SMNVEV (reference sequence). Losses at the gene ends were 10 bases for V and 3 bases for J; bases not matched to a gene: 6. The CDR3 nucleotides read TGTGCCACCGGGACAGCGGTCTACAATGAGCAGTTCTTC. Its translation: CATGTAVYNEQFF.